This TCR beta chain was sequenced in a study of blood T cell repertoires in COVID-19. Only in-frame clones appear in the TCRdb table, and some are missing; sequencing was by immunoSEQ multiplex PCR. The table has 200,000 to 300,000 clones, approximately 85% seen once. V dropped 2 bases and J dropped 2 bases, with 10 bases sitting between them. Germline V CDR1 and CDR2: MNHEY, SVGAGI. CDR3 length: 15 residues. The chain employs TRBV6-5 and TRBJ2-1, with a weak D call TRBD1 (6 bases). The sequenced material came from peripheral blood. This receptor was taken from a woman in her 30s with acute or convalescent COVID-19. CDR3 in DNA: TGTGCCAGCAGTTACGGGGGCCGGACCTACAATGAGCAGTTCTTC. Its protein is CASSYGGRTYNEQFF.